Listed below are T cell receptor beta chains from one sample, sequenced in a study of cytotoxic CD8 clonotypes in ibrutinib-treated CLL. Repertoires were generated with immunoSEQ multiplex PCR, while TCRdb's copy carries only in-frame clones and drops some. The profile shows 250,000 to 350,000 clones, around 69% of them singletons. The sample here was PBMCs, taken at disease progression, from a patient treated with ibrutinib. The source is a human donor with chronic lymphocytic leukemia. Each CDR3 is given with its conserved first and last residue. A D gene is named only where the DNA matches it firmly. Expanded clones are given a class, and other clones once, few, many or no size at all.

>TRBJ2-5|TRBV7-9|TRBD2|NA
CASSFVLAGGIGETQYF
TGTGCCAGCAGCTTTGTTTTAGCGGGAGGTATTGGAGAGACCCAGTACTTC
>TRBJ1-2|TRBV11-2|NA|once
CASSFAGDSNYGYTF
TGTGCCAGCAGCTTCGCGGGTGATTCTAACTATGGCTACACCTTC
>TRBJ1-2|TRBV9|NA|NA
CASFNRVSGYTF
TGTGCCAGCTTTAACAGGGTTTCGGGCTACACCTTC
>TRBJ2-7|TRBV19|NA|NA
CASSIAGVGYEQYF
TGTGCCAGTAGTATAGCGGGAGTGGGCTACGAGCAGTACTTC
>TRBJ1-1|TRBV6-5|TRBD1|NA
CASSYSGDSTEAFF
TGTGCCAGCAGTTACTCCGGGGACAGCACTGAAGCTTTCTTT
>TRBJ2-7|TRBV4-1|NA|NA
CASRGTSGDEQYF
TGCGCCAGCAGAGGAACTAGTGGCGACGAGCAGTACTTC
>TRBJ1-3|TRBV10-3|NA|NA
CAIRGFSGNTIYF
TGTGCCATCCGGGGATTCTCTGGAAACACCATATATTTT
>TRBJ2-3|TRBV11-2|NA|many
CASSSNTGGTTDTQYF
TGTGCCAGCAGCTCCAATACTGGGGGGACAACAGATACGCAGTATTTT
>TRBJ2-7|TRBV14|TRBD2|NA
CASSRLAGDYEQYF
TGTGCCAGCAGCAGGCTAGCGGGAGACTACGAGCAGTACTTC
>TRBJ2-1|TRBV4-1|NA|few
CASSQVHNEQFF
TGCGCCAGCAGCCAAGTGCACAATGAGCAGTTCTTC
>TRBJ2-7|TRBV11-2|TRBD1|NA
CASSFPGGVDEQYF
TGTGCCAGCAGCTTTCCAGGGGGCGTTGACGAGCAGTACTTC
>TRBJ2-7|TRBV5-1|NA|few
CASSLNSYEQYF
TGCGCCAGCAGCTTGAACTCCTACGAGCAGTACTTC
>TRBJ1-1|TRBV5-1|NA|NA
CASSLGQNFMNTEAFF
TGCGCCAGCAGCTTGGGACAGAACTTCATGAACACTGAAGCTTTCTTT
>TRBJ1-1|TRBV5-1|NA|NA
CASSLSPGAEAFF
TGCGCCAGCAGCTTGAGTCCAGGGGCGGAAGCTTTCTTT
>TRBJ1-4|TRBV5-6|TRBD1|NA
CASTNFRQGAIANEKLFF
TGTGCCAGCACCAATTTTCGACAGGGGGCAATAGCTAATGAAAAACTGTTTTTT
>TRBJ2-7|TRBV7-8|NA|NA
CASSSLSYEQYF
TGTGCCAGCAGCTCTCTCTCCTACGAGCAGTACTTC
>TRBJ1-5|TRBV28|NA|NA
CASIPLWGDNQPQHF
TGTGCCAGCATTCCTCTATGGGGGGACAATCAGCCCCAGCATTTT
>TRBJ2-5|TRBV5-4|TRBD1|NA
CASSLSRTGGRETQYF
TGTGCCAGCAGCTTGTCCAGGACAGGGGGCAGGGAGACCCAGTACTTC
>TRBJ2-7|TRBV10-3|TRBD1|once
CAIRDRVSYEQYF
TGTGCCATCCGGGACAGGGTTAGCTACGAGCAGTACTTC
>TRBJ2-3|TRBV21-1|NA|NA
CASSKAAGLAGVTDTQYF
TGTGCCAGCAGCAAAGCAGCGGGACTAGCGGGAGTAACAGATACGCAGTATTTT
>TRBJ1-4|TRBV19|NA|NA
CASSTGTTVLSEKLFF
TGTGCCAGTAGCACCGGGACAACGGTCTTGAGCGAAAAACTGTTTTTT
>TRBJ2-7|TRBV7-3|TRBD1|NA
CASSLKLTGAKKQYF
TGTGCCAGCAGCTTAAAGCTCACAGGGGCCAAGAAGCAGTACTTC
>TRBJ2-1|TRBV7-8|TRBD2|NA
CASLSASGGNYNEQFF
TGTGCCAGCCTCAGCGCTAGCGGGGGGAACTACAATGAGCAGTTCTTC
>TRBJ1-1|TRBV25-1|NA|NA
CASRGFPPMNTEAFF
TGTGCCAGCAGGGGTTTCCCCCCTATGAACACTGAAGCTTTCTTT
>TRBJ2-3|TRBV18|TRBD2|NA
CASSPQKAGVGTDTQYF
TGTGCCAGCTCACCACAGAAAGCGGGAGTGGGCACAGATACGCAGTATTTT
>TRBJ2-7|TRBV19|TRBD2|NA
CASSMSASGSRHEQYF
TGTGCCAGTAGTATGTCCGCTAGCGGGAGTCGACACGAGCAGTACTTC
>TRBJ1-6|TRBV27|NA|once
CASKKQGWNSPLHF
TGTGCCAGCAAAAAACAGGGATGGAATTCACCCCTCCACTTT
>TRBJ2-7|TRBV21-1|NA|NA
CASSKDSGRSYEQYF
TGTGCCAGCAGCAAAGACTCGGGGCGATCCTACGAGCAGTACTTC
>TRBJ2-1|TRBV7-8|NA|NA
CASSLGVLGLRPYNEQFF
TGTGCCAGCAGCTTAGGCGTCCTGGGACTCAGACCTTACAATGAGCAGTTCTTC